This T cell receptor (beta chain) was captured in a study of CD8 T cells in ankylosing spondylitis. Regarding the study as a whole: Clones linked to disease were reported to show significant enrichment in matched ankylosing spondylitis synovial fluid. For ankylosing spondylitis blood, a TCR beta motif of 8 or 9 highly homologous variants appeared characteristic. Earlier literature documents some of the motif variants in reactive arthritis synovial fluid and blood. The authors found the disease-linked clones to be CD8+ and relatively rare in peripheral blood.

Germline-derived CDR1 and CDR2 are SGDLS and YYNGEE. The ends were cut back, 4 bases at V and 1 base at J, with 14 bases in the middle. The CDR3 totals 16 residues. This clonotype was picked up many times. Its antigen is unknown. TCRdb processed the 5' RACE reads anew with MiXCR; each CDR3 protein has one entry. The top ten clones hold 4% to 4.5% of a sample with about 39,000 distinct CDR3 sequences, 3% to 4% of them seen once. What was sequenced was blood, either unsorted or a sorted T cell fraction (not recorded which). The genes are TRBV9 and TRBJ2-2, with a weak D call TRBD1 (7 bases). The TCR comes from a female donor with ankylosing spondylitis or in good health (not recorded which). Here the CDR3 reads CASSLQGGQNTGELFF. DNA of the CDR3: TGTGCCAGCAGCCTGCAGGGGGGACAGAACACCGGGGAGCTGTTTTTT. Supplemented by reference TRBV9 and TRBJ2-2, the full variable domain reads DSGVTQTPKHLITATGQRVTLRCSPRSGDLSVYWYQQSLDQGLQFLIQYYNGEERAKGNILERFSAQQFPDLHSELNLSSLELGDSALYFCASSLQGGQNTGELFFGEGSRLTVL.